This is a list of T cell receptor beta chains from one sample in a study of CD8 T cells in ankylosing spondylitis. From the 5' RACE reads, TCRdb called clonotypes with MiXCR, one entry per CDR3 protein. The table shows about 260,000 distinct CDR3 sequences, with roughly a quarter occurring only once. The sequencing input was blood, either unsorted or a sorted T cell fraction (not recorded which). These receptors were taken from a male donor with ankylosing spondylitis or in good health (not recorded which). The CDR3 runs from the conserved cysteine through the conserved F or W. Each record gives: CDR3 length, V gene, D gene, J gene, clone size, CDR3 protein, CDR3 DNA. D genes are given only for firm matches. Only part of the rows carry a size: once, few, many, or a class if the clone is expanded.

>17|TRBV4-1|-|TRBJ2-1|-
CASSPGRGGKLGNEQFF
TGCGCCAGCAGCCCGGGACGCGGTGGAAAACTAGGCAATGAGCAGTTCTTC
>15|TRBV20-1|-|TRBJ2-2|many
CSARDEGTYTGELFF
TGCAGTGCTAGAGACGAAGGGACCTACACCGGGGAGCTGTTTTTT
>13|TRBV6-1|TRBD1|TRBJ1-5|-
CASRRDRWNPQHF
TGTGCCAGCAGACGGGACAGATGGAATCCTCAGCATTTT
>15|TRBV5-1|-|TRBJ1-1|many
CASSLMTGLNTEAFF
TGCGCCAGCAGCTTGATGACAGGACTGAACACTGAAGCTTTCTTT
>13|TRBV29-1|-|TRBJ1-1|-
CSVEDGGQPEAFF
TGCAGCGTTGAAGACGGAGGACAGCCTGAAGCTTTCTTT
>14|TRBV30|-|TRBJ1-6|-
CAWSNLGAASPLHF
TGTGCCTGGAGTAATCTGGGGGCCGCTTCACCCCTCCACTTT
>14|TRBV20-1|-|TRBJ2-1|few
CSAPPDRSYNEQFF
TGCAGTGCTCCCCCGGACCGTTCCTACAATGAGCAGTTCTTC
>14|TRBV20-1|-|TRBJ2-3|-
CSASYPGQGATQYF
TGCAGTGCTAGTTACCCCGGGCAGGGAGCTACGCAGTATTTT
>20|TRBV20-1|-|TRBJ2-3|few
CSARDGRPVTTFPGTDTQYF
TGCAGTGCTAGAGATGGAAGACCGGTGACCACCTTTCCGGGCACAGATACGCAGTATTTT
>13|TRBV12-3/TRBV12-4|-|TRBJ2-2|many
CASRKANTGELFF
TGTGCCAGCAGAAAAGCGAACACCGGGGAGCTGTTTTTT
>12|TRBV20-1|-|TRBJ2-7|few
CSGAGETYEQYF
TGCAGTGGGGCAGGTGAGACCTACGAGCAGTACTTC
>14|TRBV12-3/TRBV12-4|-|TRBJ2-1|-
CASGEESGSGEQFF
TGTGCCAGCGGGGAAGAATCGGGGTCCGGTGAGCAGTTCTTC
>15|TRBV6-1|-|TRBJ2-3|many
CASKYRNSHTDTQYF
TGTGCCAGCAAATACAGGAACTCCCACACAGATACGCAGTATTTT
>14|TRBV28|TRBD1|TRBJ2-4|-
CASSRDRTKNIQYF
TGTGCCAGCAGCCGGGACAGAACCAAAAACATTCAGTACTTC
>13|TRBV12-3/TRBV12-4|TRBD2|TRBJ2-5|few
CASSPSGLETQYF
TGTGCCAGCAGTCCTAGCGGTTTGGAGACCCAGTACTTC
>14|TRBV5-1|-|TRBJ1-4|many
CASSLGQRGEKLFF
TGCGCCAGCAGCCTGGGACAAAGGGGGGAAAAACTGTTTTTT
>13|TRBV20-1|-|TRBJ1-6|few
CSARRGRDSPLHF
TGCAGTGCTCGTCGGGGGAGGGATTCACCCCTCCACTTT
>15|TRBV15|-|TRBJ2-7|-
CATSRGMSSEHEQYF
TGTGCCACCAGCAGAGGAATGTCTAGCGAGCACGAGCAGTACTTC
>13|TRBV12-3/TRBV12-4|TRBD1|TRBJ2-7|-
CASGQGAIYEQYF
TGTGCCAGTGGACAGGGGGCAATCTACGAGCAGTACTTC
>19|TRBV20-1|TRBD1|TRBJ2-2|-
CSAPRVAGGALGGTGELFF
TGCAGTGCTCCCCGCGTGGCAGGGGGCGCGTTGGGGGGTACCGGGGAGCTGTTTTTT
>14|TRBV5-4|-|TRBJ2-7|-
CASRPGQHSYEQYF
TGTGCCAGCAGACCCGGACAGCACTCCTACGAGCAGTACTTC
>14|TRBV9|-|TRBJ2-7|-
CASSVAASSYEQYF
TGTGCCAGCAGCGTAGCGGCCAGCTCCTACGAGCAGTACTTC
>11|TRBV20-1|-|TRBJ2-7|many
CSAQEAYGQYF
TGCAGTGCACAGGAGGCCTACGGGCAGTACTTC
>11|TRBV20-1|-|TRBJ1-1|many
CSARGGTEAFF
TGCAGTGCTAGAGGTGGCACTGAAGCTTTCTTT
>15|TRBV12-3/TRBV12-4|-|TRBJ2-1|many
CASSLYSGSYNEQFF
TGTGCCAGCAGTCTCTACTCAGGCTCCTACAATGAGCAGTTCTTC
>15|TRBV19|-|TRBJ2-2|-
CASSPGRGHGRELFF
TGTGCCAGTAGTCCGGGCAGGGGCCACGGCCGGGAGCTGTTTTTT
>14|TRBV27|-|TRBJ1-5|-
CASSPQGSGQPQHF
TGTGCCAGCAGTCCCCAGGGCTCGGGTCAGCCCCAGCATTTT
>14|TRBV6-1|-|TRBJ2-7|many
CASRVVLSSYEQYF
TGTGCCAGCCGGGTAGTTTTGAGCTCCTACGAGCAGTACTTC
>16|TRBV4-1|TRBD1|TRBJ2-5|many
CASSQSFDRGRETQYF
TGCGCCAGCAGCCAATCGTTTGACAGGGGCCGGGAGACCCAGTACTTC
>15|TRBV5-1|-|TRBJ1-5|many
CASRWVPVGNQPQHF
TGCGCCAGCAGATGGGTACCGGTGGGAAATCAGCCCCAGCATTTT
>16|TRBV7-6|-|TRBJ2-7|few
CASTPTSQGQRYEQYF
TGTGCCAGCACCCCTACGTCCCAGGGTCAGAGATACGAGCAGTACTTC
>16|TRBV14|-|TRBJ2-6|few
CASSPTSTGRANVLTF
TGTGCCAGCAGCCCCACGTCAACGGGACGGGCCAACGTCCTGACTTTC
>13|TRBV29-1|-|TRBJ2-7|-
CSVAGHPSYEQYF
TGCAGCGTTGCGGGACACCCTTCCTACGAGCAGTACTTC
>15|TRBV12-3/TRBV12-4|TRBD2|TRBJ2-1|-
CASSLGTSGDGEQFF
TGTGCCAGCAGTTTGGGGACTAGCGGGGACGGTGAGCAGTTCTTC
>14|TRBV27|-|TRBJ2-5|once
CASSLSRGMETQYF
TGTGCCAGCAGTTTGTCGAGGGGTATGGAGACCCAGTACTTC
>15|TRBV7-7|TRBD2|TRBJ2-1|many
CASSLLAGPYNEQFF
TGTGCCAGCAGCTTACTAGCGGGGCCTTACAATGAGCAGTTCTTC
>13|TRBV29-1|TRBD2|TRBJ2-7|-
CSVEAGGPYEQYF
TGCAGCGTTGAGGCGGGGGGGCCCTACGAGCAGTACTTC
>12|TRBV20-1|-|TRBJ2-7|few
CSAPDRFYEQYF
TGCAGTGCTCCTGACAGGTTCTACGAGCAGTACTTC
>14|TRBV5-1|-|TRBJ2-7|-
CASAPQTASYEQYF
TGCGCCAGCGCCCCCCAGACAGCCTCCTACGAGCAGTACTTC
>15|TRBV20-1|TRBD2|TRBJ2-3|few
CSARVAGEPGDTQYF
TGCAGTGCTAGGGTAGCGGGGGAGCCGGGAGATACGCAGTATTTT
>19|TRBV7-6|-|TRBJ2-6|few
CASSKGRGVAPSGANVLTF
TGTGCCAGCAGCAAAGGCAGGGGGGTCGCCCCCTCTGGGGCCAACGTCCTGACTTTC
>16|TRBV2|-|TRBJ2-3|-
CASGYSGTPSTDTQYF
TGTGCCAGCGGATATTCCGGGACACCGAGCACAGATACGCAGTATTTT
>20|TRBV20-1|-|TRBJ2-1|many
CSARGPSVQRVPTSYNEQFF
TGCAGTGCTAGAGGTCCTAGCGTACAACGGGTTCCTACGAGCTACAATGAGCAGTTCTTC
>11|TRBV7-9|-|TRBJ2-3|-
CASTPGDTQYF
TGTGCCAGCACCCCAGGAGATACGCAGTATTTT
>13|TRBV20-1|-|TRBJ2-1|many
CSAREVRYNEQFF
TGCAGTGCTAGAGAGGTCAGATACAATGAGCAGTTCTTC
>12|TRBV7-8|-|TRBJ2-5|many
CASRRDGETQYF
TGTGCCAGTAGGAGAGACGGGGAGACCCAGTACTTC